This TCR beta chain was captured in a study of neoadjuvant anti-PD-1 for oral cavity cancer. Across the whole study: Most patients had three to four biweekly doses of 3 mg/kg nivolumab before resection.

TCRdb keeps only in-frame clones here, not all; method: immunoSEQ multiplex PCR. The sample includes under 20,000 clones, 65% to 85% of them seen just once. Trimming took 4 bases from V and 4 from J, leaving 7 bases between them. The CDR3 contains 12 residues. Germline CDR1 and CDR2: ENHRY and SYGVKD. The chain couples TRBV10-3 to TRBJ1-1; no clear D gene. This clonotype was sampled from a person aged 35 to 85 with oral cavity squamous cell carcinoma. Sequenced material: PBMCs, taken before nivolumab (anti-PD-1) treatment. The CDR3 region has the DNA TGTGCCATCAGTGGAGGGAGCACTGAAGCTTTCTTT. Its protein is CAISGGSTEAFF.